These 26 T cell receptor beta chains were all obtained from the same sample, sequenced in a study of CD8+ T cells in alopecia areata (dated by TCRdb to 2017 to 2018). The time point label corresponds to: baseline before oral tofacitinib. Libraries were constructed by the immunoSEQ multiplex PCR assay. RNA was extracted from all samples and reverse transcribed into cDNA, which served as template for TCR sequencing. As stored in TCRdb, this immuneACCESS dataset retains in-frame rearrangements with V and J assigned. A fraction of the clones does not appear; measured against another copy, unresolved V genes explain less than half of the discrepancy, and the remainder lacks a known reason. For this sample there are more than 200,000 clones; 65% to 70% appear just once. Of the sample, around 1.2% falls within the top ten clones. Material: CD4+ T cells sorted from blood, obtained at week 0. The origin of the receptors is a human donor with alopecia areata.

The gene calls are TRBV30 and TRBJ2-3; no firm D call. CDR1 and CDR2 (germline): GTSNPN, SVGIG (reference sequence). CDR3 length: 14 residues. The V gene lost 2 bases and the J gene lost 0 bases, with 9 bases spanning the gap. The CDR3 DNA is TGTGCCTGGAGTAGCCTCATAAGCACAGATACGCAGTATTTT. Amino acids: CAWSSLISTDTQYF.

The genes are TRBV4-3 and TRBJ2-1; no reliable D call. The germline V gene encodes CDR1 LGHNA and CDR2 YSLEER. V was cut by 1 base and J by 0 bases, with 4 bases left in between. The CDR3 has 14 residues. The CDR3 DNA reads as TGCGCCAGCAGCCAAGGGCCCTCCTACAATGAGCAGTTCTTC. Translating gives CASSQGPSYNEQFF.

This clone was counted a few times. This chain uses TRBV18 with TRBJ2-1, with 8 bases matching TRBD2. V gave up 4 bases and J gave up 2 bases; unmatched junction bases: 4. CDR1 and CDR2 from the germline V gene are KGHSH and LQKENI. The CDR3 length is 15 residues. CDR3 protein: CASSRGLATYNEQFF. DNA of the CDR3: TGTGCCAGCTCACGCGGACTAGCAACCTACAATGAGCAGTTCTTC.

The chain joins TRBV4-1 to TRBJ1-6; D perhaps matches TRBD1 (5 bases). This CDR3 is 15 amino acids long. The ends were cut back, 2 bases at V and 8 bases at J, with 13 bases in the middle. CDR1 MGHRA and CDR2 YSYEKL come from the germline V gene. CDR3 amino acids: CASSQLRVGDSPLHF. The CDR3 nucleotides are TGCGCCAGCAGCCAACTCAGGGTAGGGGATTCACCCCTCCACTTT.

V usage is TRBV14 and J usage is TRBJ1-2; D unclear. Trimming removed 1 base at V and 5 bases at J, with 17 bases between. The CDR3 sequence is 16 residues long. Germline V gives CDR1 SGHDN, CDR2 FVKESK. CDR3 protein: CASSQVGRVTPYGYTF. DNA of the CDR3: TGTGCCAGCAGCCAAGTAGGGCGGGTTACCCCTTATGGCTACACCTTC.

The rearrangement uses TRBV29-1 and TRBJ2-3; possible D gene TRBD1, 7 bases. This CDR3 is 14 amino acids long. With 8 bases removed from V and 4 bases from J, the gap between germline ends came to 19 bases. From germline, CDR1 is SQVTM and CDR2 ANQGSEA. The CDR3 loop is CSFWTGGRADTQYF. The CDR3 region has the DNA TGCAGCTTCTGGACAGGAGGGCGTGCAGATACGCAGTATTTT.

The chain is built from TRBV7-6 and TRBJ1-1; 7 positions agree with TRBD1. Looked up from germline, CDR1 is SGHVS and CDR2 is FNYEAQ. The CDR3 contains 15 residues. Trimming at V came to 5 bases and at J to 1 base, leaving 7 bases not matched to a gene. The CDR3 here is CASSQPTGKNTEAFF. CDR3 nucleotides: TGTGCCAGCAGCCAACCGACAGGGAAGAACACTGAAGCTTTCTTT.

V gene TRBV30 combines with J gene TRBJ2-7; TRBD1 aligns across 9 bases. Germline lookup yields CDR1 GTSNPN and CDR2 SVGIG (reference sequence). The CDR3 is made up of 14 amino acids. The V gene end was trimmed by 4 bases and the J gene end by 5 bases; junction bases not matched to a gene: 9. The CDR3, as DNA: TGTGCCTGGATCCGGACAGGGGAAGGTCACGAGCAGTACTTC. It yields the protein CAWIRTGEGHEQYF. Filled out from reference TRBV30 and TRBJ2-7, the complete variable domain reads SQTIHQWPATLVQPVGSPLSLECTVEGTSNPNLYWYRQAAGRGLQLLFYSVGIGQISSEVPQNLSASRPQDRQFILSSKKLLLSDSGFYLCAWIRTGEGHEQYFGPGTRLTVT.

The CDR3 DNA follows: TGTGCCAGCAGCGGGCGCCAGGGGCGAGTAGATACGCAGTATTTT. Its protein product is CASSGRQGRVDTQYF. The rearrangement joins TRBV11-2 to TRBJ2-3; possible D gene TRBD1, 6 bases. Germline V gene data show CDR1 as SGHAT and CDR2 as FQNNGV. V was trimmed by 5 bases and J by 5 bases, leaving 17 bases between them. The CDR3 consists of 15 residues. Looking up the rest from reference TRBV11-2 and TRBJ2-3 gives the full variable domain: EAGVAQSPRYKIIEKRQSVAFWCNPISGHATLYWYQQILGQGPKLLIQFQNNGVVDDSQLPKDRFSAERLKGVDSTLKIQPAKLEDSAVYLCASSGRQGRVDTQYFGPGTRLTVL.

The chain is built from TRBV6-5 and TRBJ2-1; no firm D call. This CDR3 spans 16 amino acids. Trimming left V 2 bases short and J 0 bases short, with 11 bases between. Germline CDR1 and CDR2: MNHEY and SVGAGI. The chain's CDR3 is CASSYGTTTSYNEQFF. CDR3 DNA sequence: TGTGCCAGCAGTTACGGAACCACCACCTCCTACAATGAGCAGTTCTTC.

The chain couples TRBV11-2 to TRBJ2-7, with 7 bases fitting TRBD1. This CDR3 is 14 amino acids long. Losses at the gene ends were 6 bases for V and 3 bases for J; bases not matched to a gene: 8. The V gene's germline CDR1 is SGHAT and CDR2 FQNNGV. The CDR3 nucleotides are TGTGCCAGCAGTCCGGGGACAGCGATCTACGAGCAGTACTTC. This gives the protein CASSPGTAIYEQYF. Complete variable domain (other parts from reference TRBV11-2 and TRBJ2-7): EAGVAQSPRYKIIEKRQSVAFWCNPISGHATLYWYQQILGQGPKLLIQFQNNGVVDDSQLPKDRFSAERLKGVDSTLKIQPAKLEDSAVYLCASSPGTAIYEQYFGPGTRLTVT.

This clone was observed once. The rearrangement uses TRBV29-1 and TRBJ2-1; D not resolved. The CDR3 is made up of 12 amino acids. In germline, CDR1 is SQVTM, CDR2 ANQGSEA. V lost 5 bases and J 10 bases, leaving 15 bases between the germline ends. DNA for the CDR3: TGCAGCGTTTTCCCCAGGTCTGGCGAGCAGTTCTTC. Protein: CSVFPRSGEQFF.

CDR3 coding DNA: TGCGCCAGCAGCTTGGGACGGACTAGCACAGATACGCAGTATTTT. It specifies CASSLGRTSTDTQYF. The V call is TRBV5-1, the J call TRBJ2-3; D is perhaps TRBD2 (5 bases). The CDR3 spans 15 residues. Germline V gene lookup returns CDR1 SGHRS and CDR2 YFSETQ. Trimming took off 0 bases at V and 0 bases at J, with 8 bases between the two ends.

The V call is TRBV5-1, the J call TRBJ1-6, with a weak D call TRBD1 (5 bases). The germline V gene encodes CDR1 SGHRS and CDR2 YFSETQ. CDR3 length equals 14 residues. The V gene lost 4 bases and the J gene lost 0 bases, with 5 bases spanning the gap. The DNA of the CDR3 is TGCGCCAGCAGCGACAGCTCCTATAATTCACCCCTCCACTTT. It is translated as CASSDSSYNSPLHF.

This clone was counted a few times. The CDR3 protein is CASSDTPAYTQYF. In DNA, the CDR3 is TGTGCCAGCAGTGATACCCCCGCCTATACGCAGTATTTT. The chain is built from TRBV25-1 and TRBJ2-3, with D hard to call. The germline gives CDR1 MGHDK, CDR2 SYGVNS. The CDR3 runs to 13 residues. V was shortened by 3 bases and J by 7 bases, with 11 bases between the two germline ends.

As concerns this clone: The same CDR3 arises from other DNA sequences in this sample as well. The V call is TRBV10-3, the J call TRBJ2-5, with D unresolved. The ends were cut back, 0 bases at V and 4 bases at J, with 3 bases in the middle. The germline V gene encodes CDR1 ENHRY and CDR2 SYGVKD. The CDR3 spans 12 residues. The CDR3 DNA reads TGTGCCATCAGTGAGTCACGAGAGACCCAGTACTTC. It specifies CAISESRETQYF.

The chain carries TRBV7-6 and TRBJ1-3; 8 bases agree with TRBD1. V was clipped by 3 bases and J by 0 bases; unmatched bases: 4. CDR3 length equals 16 residues. Looked up from germline, CDR1 is SGHVS and CDR2 is FNYEAQ. This CDR3 reads CASSFGTGASGNTIYF. For the CDR3, the DNA is TGTGCCAGCAGCTTTGGGACAGGAGCCTCTGGAAACACCATATATTTT.

V gene TRBV5-4 combines with J gene TRBJ2-3, with TRBD1 identical over 8 bases. The V and J ends lost 4 bases and 3 bases, in that order; junction bases with no gene match: 10. The CDR3 totals 16 residues. CDR1 is SGHNT, CDR2 YYREEE, per germline (reference sequence). CDR3 sequence: CASSPGQGARTDTQYF. In DNA form, the CDR3 reads TGTGCCAGCAGCCCGGGCCAGGGGGCGCGTACAGATACGCAGTATTTT.

This clone occurred once. The chain links TRBV7-8 to TRBJ2-5, with TRBD1 matching 7 bases. This CDR3 comprises 15 residues. The J segment lost 4 bases and the V segment lost 5 bases, leaving 10 bases of the junction unmatched. The germline CDR1 and CDR2 sequences are SGHVS and FQNEAQ. The DNA of the CDR3 is TGTGCCAGCAGCCCGACCCCCCCAGGGGGAGAGACCCAGTACTTC. Translating gives CASSPTPPGGETQYF.

This clone came up once. The chain carries TRBV30 and TRBJ2-2; D is perhaps TRBD1 or TRBD2 (5 bases each). The CDR3 extends over 15 amino acids. The V gene's germline CDR1 is GTSNPN and CDR2 SVGIG (reference sequence). Deletions cut 2 bases from V and 5 bases from J, with 15 bases between. This chain's CDR3 is CAWSPRGARTGELFF. In nucleotides, the CDR3 is TGTGCCTGGAGTCCACGAGGGGCCCGGACCGGGGAGCTGTTTTTT.

The chain joins TRBV30 to TRBJ2-1; D is uncertain. Trimming removed 3 bases from V and 6 bases from J, with 6 bases in between. Germline loops: CDR1 GTSNPN, CDR2 SVGIG (reference sequence). The CDR3 is 11 residues long. For the CDR3, the DNA is TGTGCCTGGAGCGATATCAATGAGCAGTTCTTC. Its translation is CAWSDINEQFF.

The V gene is TRBV30, the J gene TRBJ2-5; D is unresolved. The length of the CDR3 is 13 residues. Trimming took off 3 bases at V and 5 bases at J, with 13 bases between the two ends. Germline lookup yields CDR1 GTSNPN and CDR2 SVGIG (reference sequence). CDR3 amino acids: CAWSVSGAETQYF. The CDR3 bases are TGTGCCTGGAGCGTGTCGGGCGCGGAGACCCAGTACTTC.

The DNA for the CDR3 is TGTGCCTGGAGTGTGGGGGCGAACACTGAAGCTTTCTTT. As protein: CAWSVGANTEAFF. The chain links TRBV30 to TRBJ1-1, with a possible D match to TRBD1 (6 bases). Germline V gene lookup returns CDR1 GTSNPN and CDR2 SVGIG (reference sequence). This CDR3 contains 13 residues. With 0 bases removed from V and 1 base from J, the gap between germline ends came to 6 bases. Variable domain in full (rest from reference TRBV30 and TRBJ1-1): SQTIHQWPATLVQPVGSPLSLECTVEGTSNPNLYWYRQAAGRGLQLLFYSVGIGQISSEVPQNLSASRPQDRQFILSSKKLLLSDSGFYLCAWSVGANTEAFFGQGTRLTVV.

This chain connects TRBV11-1 to TRBJ1-4, with TRBD1 identical over 7 bases. This CDR3 is 14 amino acids long. Germline V lookup: CDR1 SGHAT, CDR2 FQDESV (reference sequence). V lost 4 bases and J lost 6; bases outside the gene matches: 5. The CDR3 spells CASSSRQGYEKLFF. The DNA for the CDR3 is TGTGCCAGCAGCTCGAGACAGGGATATGAAAAACTGTTTTTT.

About this clone itself: The same CDR3 is also encoded by other DNA sequences in this sample. The chain links TRBV30 to TRBJ2-7, with 11 bases lining up with TRBD2. Trimming cost V 4 bases and J 4 bases; bases outside gene matches: 0. The CDR3 length is 12 residues. CDR1 is GTSNPN and CDR2 is SVGIG in the germline V gene (reference sequence). The CDR3, as DNA: TGTGCCTGGACTAGCGGGGGGTACGAGCAGTACTTC. Its translation: CAWTSGGYEQYF.

For the CDR3, the DNA is TGTGCCAGTAGTATCGGGCCTCGTCAGCACAATGAGCAGTTCTTC. This translates into CASSIGPRQHNEQFF. This chain connects TRBV19 to TRBJ2-1, with D unresolved. Per the germline V gene, CDR1 is LNHDA and CDR2 is SQIVND (reference sequence). V lost 3 bases, J lost 5 bases, and 14 bases lay in between. This CDR3 region has 15 residues.